Listed here are 5 T cell receptor beta chains from one sample, sequenced in a study of blood T cell repertoires in COVID-19. Sequenced by immunoSEQ multiplex PCR; TCRdb stores in-frame clones only, minus some. The table has 100,000 or so clones, around 84% seen once. The sample was peripheral blood. These TCRs come from a woman older than 75 with acute or convalescent COVID-19.

The chain combines TRBV18 with TRBJ1-4; tentatively, D is TRBD1 (5 bases). Germline V gene sequence: CDR1 KGHSH, CDR2 LQKENI. The CDR3 covers 15 residues. Between the trimmed V and J ends, which lost 5 bases and 8 bases, there was a span of 18 bases. DNA for the CDR3: TGTGCCAGCTCATCCGGCAGGGAAGAAAGGGAAAAACTGTTTTTT. Its protein product is CASSSGREEREKLFF.

The gene calls are TRBV6-5 and TRBJ1-4; D is undetermined. The CDR3 length is 16 residues. V lost 0 bases and J 7 bases, leaving 15 bases between the germline ends. Germline-derived CDR1 and CDR2 are MNHEY and SVGAGI. CDR3 DNA sequence: TGTGCCAGCAGTTACTCGATAAATGTCGTGAGTGAAAAACTGTTTTTT. Its translation is CASSYSINVVSEKLFF.

In its sample, this clone was seen once. The rearrangement uses TRBV24-1 and TRBJ1-1; 7 bases match TRBD1. The CDR3 has 13 amino acids. The V and J ends lost 4 bases and 6 bases, in that order; junction bases with no gene match: 4. Germline V gene sequence: CDR1 KGHDR, CDR2 SFDVKD. This CDR3 is CATSDKDRAEAFF. CDR3 in DNA: TGTGCCACCAGTGACAAAGACAGGGCTGAAGCTTTCTTT.

This chain uses TRBV3-1 (or the pseudogene TRBV3-2) with TRBJ2-3; 7 bases are shared with TRBD1. Germline V gene lookup returns CDR1 LGHDT and CDR2 YNNKEL (reference sequence). After removal of 6 bases from V and 6 bases from J, the junction contained 6 bases not matched to a gene. CDR3 length: 13 amino acids. Here the CDR3 DNA reads TGTGCCAGCAGTTACACAGGGGCGGATACGCAGTATTTT. This encodes CASSYTGADTQYF.

This clone is a singleton in its sample. The V call is TRBV6-5, the J call TRBJ2-5; TRBD2 aligns across 7 bases. The CDR3 has 15 amino acids. V lost 1 base to trimming and J lost 4 bases; unmatched junction nucleotides: 6. Germline-derived CDR1 and CDR2 are MNHEY and SVGAGI. In nucleotides, the CDR3 is TGTGCCAGCAGTTACTGGGAGGGATTAAGAGAGACCCAGTACTTC. Its translation: CASSYWEGLRETQYF.